Following are 6 T cell receptor beta chains from one sample sequenced in a study of blood T cell repertoires in COVID-19. Measured with immunoSEQ multiplex PCR; TCRdb has only the in-frame clones, and not every one. This sample has roughly 230,000 clones; around 87% occur once, and the top ten carry 2.1%. Sequenced material: peripheral blood. The source of these receptors is a woman aged 55-75 years with COVID-19, enrolled during active disease.

This clone appeared once. This chain joins TRBV6-5 and TRBJ2-1, with D tentatively TRBD1 (5 bases). Between the trimmed V and J ends, which lost 2 bases and 9 bases, there was a span of 14 bases. Germline assignment: CDR1 MNHEY and CDR2 SVGAGI. CDR3 length equals 14 residues. Here the CDR3 reads CASSYGQGKLEQFF. The CDR3 bases are TGTGCCAGCAGTTACGGTCAGGGTAAGCTTGAGCAGTTCTTC.

J is TRBJ1-3 and V is TRBV6-5, with no clear D. V shed 6 bases and J shed 3 bases, with 6 bases lying between them. The CDR3 length is 12 residues. Germline lookup yields CDR1 MNHEY and CDR2 SVGAGI. CDR3 loop: CASRLIGNTIYF. CDR3 DNA: TGTGCCAGCAGACTGATTGGAAACACCATATATTTT.

The chain couples TRBV2 to TRBJ1-1; D call uncertain. The length of the CDR3 is 13 residues. Germline CDR1 is SNHLY and CDR2 is FYNNEI. The ends were cut back, 6 bases at V and 0 bases at J, with 8 bases in the middle. The CDR3 loop is CASRDWLNTEAFF. CDR3 DNA sequence: TGTGCCAGCAGAGACTGGTTGAACACTGAAGCTTTCTTT.

The chain has TRBV3-1 (or the pseudogene TRBV3-2) and TRBJ1-2, with no clear D. This CDR3 is 16 amino acids long. Trimming took off 2 bases at V and 0 bases at J, with 13 bases between the two ends. CDR1 and CDR2 (germline): LGHDT, YNNKEL (reference sequence). CDR3 protein: CASSQRGILANYGYTF. CDR3 nucleotides: TGTGCCAGCAGCCAAAGAGGGATATTAGCTAACTATGGCTACACCTTC.

V is TRBV7-2 and J is TRBJ2-3, with no clear D. CDR3 length equals 14 residues. Germline CDR1 reads SGHTA; CDR2 reads FQGNSA. V dropped 2 bases and J dropped 3 bases, with 9 bases sitting between them. The CDR3 region is CASSLTAATDTQYF. For the CDR3, the DNA is TGTGCCAGCAGCTTAACGGCAGCGACAGATACGCAGTATTTT.

This chain uses TRBV6-2 or TRBV6-3 with TRBJ1-2; 8 nucleotides line up with TRBD1. V was pared by 0 bases and J by 8 bases, with 8 bases of the junction left unmatched. The CDR3 has 15 amino acids. Per the germline V gene, CDR1 is MNHEY and CDR2 is SVGEGT. CDR3 amino acids: CASSYSETGAEGYTF. The CDR3 DNA sequence: TGTGCCAGCAGTTACTCTGAGACAGGGGCGGAGGGCTACACCTTC.